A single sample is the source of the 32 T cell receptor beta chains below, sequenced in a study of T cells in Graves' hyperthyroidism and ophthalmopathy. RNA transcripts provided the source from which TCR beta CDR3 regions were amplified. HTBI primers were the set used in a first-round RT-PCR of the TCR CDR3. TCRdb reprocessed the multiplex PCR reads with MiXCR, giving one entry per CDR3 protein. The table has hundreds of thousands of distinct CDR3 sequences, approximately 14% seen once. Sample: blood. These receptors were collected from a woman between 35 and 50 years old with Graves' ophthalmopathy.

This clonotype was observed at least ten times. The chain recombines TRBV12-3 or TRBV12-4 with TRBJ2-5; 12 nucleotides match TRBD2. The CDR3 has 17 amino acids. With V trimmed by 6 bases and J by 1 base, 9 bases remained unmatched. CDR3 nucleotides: TGTGCCAGCAGCCGCAGGACTAGCGGGGCCCTCCAAGAGACCCAGTACTTC. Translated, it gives CASSRRTSGALQETQYF.

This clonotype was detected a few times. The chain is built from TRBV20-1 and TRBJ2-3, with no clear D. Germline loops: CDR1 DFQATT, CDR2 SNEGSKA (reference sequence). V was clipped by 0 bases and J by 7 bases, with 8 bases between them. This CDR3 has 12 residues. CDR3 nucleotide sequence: TGCAGTGCTAGAGAGGGAACCCATACGCAGTATTTT. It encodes CSAREGTHTQYF.

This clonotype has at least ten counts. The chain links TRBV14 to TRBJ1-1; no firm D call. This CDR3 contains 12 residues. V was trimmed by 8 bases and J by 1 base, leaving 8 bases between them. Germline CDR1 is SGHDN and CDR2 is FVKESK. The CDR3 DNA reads TGTGCCAGCGGCGACGGGAACACTGAAGCTTTCTTT. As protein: CASGDGNTEAFF.

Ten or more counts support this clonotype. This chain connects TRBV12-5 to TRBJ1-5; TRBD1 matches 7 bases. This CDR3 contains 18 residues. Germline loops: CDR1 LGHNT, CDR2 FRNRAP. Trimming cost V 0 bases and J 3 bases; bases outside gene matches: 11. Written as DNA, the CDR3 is TGTGCTAGTGGTTTGGTAATCCAGTTGGGACAGATCAATCAGCCCCAGCATTTT. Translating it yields CASGLVIQLGQINQPQHF.

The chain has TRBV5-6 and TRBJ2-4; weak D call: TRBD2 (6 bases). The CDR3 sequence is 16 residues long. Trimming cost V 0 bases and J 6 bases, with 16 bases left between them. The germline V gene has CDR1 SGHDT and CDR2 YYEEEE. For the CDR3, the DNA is TGTGCCAGCAGCTTGGTCGTGGCTAGCGCCGGAAACATTCAGTACTTC. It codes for CASSLVVASAGNIQYF.

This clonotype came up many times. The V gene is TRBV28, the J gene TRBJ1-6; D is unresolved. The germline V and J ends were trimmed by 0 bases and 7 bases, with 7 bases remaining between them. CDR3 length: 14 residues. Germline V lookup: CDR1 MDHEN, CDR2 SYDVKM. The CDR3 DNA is TGTGCCAGCAGTTTATGGGGTCCCAATTCACCCCTCCACTTT. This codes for CASSLWGPNSPLHF.

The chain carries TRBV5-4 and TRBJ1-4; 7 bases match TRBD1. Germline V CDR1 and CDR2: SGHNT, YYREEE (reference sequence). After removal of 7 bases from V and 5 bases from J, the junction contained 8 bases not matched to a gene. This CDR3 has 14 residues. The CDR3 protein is CASGSPGQNEKLFF. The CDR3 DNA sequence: TGTGCCAGCGGCTCGCCGGGACAGAATGAAAAACTGTTTTTT.

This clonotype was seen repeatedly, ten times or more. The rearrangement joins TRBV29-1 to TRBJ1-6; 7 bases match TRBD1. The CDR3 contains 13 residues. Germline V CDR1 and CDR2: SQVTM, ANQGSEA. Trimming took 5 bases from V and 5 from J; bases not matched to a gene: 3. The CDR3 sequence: CSVRDSNNSPLHF. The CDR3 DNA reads TGCAGCGTTAGGGACAGCAATAATTCACCCCTCCACTTT.

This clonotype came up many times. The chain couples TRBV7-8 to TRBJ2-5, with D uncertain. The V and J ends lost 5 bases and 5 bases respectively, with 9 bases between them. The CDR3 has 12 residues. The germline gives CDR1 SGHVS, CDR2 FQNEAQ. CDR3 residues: CASSATFETQYF. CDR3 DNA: TGTGCCAGCAGCGCTACGTTCGAGACCCAGTACTTC.

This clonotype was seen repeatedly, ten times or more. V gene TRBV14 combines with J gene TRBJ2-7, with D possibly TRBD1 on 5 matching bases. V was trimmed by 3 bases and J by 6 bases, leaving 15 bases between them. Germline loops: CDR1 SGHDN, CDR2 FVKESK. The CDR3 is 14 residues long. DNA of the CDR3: TGTGCCAGCAGCCAGGCCCTAGGGGTGCGCGAGCAGTACTTC. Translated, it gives CASSQALGVREQYF.

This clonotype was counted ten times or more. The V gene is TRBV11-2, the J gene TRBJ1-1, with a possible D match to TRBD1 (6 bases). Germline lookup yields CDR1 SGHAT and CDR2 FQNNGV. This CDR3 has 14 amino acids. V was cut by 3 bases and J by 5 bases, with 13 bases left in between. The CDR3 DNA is TGTGCCAGCAGCTTCGGGGGGGCGGTGACTGAAGCTTTCTTT. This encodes CASSFGGAVTEAFF.

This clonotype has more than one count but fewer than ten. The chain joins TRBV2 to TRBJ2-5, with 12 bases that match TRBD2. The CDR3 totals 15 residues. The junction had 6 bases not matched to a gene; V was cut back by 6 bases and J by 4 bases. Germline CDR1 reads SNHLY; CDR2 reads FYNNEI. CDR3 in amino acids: CASSRLAGDAETQYF. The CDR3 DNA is TGTGCCAGCAGCCGACTAGCGGGAGACGCAGAGACCCAGTACTTC. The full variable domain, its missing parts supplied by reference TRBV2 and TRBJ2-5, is EPEVTQTPSHQVTQMGQEVILRCVPISNHLYFYWYRQILGQKVEFLVSFYNNEISEKSEIFDDQFSVERPDGSNFTLKIRSTKLEDSAMYFCASSRLAGDAETQYFGPGTRLLVL.

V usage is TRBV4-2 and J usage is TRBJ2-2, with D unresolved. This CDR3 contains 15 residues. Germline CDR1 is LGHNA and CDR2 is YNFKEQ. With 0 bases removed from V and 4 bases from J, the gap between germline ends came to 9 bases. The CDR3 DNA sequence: TGTGCCAGCAGCCAAGAGTGGGGTGCCACCGGGGAGCTGTTTTTT. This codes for CASSQEWGATGELFF.

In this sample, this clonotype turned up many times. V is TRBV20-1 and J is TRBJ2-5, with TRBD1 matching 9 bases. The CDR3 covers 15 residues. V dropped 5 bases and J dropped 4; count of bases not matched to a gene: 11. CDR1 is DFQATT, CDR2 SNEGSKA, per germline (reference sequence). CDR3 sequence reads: CSAERADRGLETQYF. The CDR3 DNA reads TGCAGTGCTGAGAGAGCGGACAGGGGTTTAGAGACCCAGTACTTC.

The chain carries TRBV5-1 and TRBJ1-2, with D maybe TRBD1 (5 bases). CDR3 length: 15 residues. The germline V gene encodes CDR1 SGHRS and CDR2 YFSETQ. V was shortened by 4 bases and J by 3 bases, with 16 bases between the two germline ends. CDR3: CASSVAEGMDYGYTF. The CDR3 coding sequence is TGCGCCAGCAGCGTGGCGGAGGGGATGGACTATGGCTACACCTTC.

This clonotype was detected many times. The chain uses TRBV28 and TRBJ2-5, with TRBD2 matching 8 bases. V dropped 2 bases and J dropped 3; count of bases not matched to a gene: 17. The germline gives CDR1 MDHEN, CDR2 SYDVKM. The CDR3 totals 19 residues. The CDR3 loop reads CASSLIVSVEREMEETQYF. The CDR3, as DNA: TGTGCCAGCAGTTTAATCGTCTCGGTCGAGCGGGAGATGGAAGAGACCCAGTACTTC.

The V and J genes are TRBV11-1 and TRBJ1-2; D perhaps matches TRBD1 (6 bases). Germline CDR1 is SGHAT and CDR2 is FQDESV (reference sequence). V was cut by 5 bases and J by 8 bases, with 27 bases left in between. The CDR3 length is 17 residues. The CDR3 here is CASSPPGHVSPDKGYTF. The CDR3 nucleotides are TGTGCCAGCAGCCCGCCGGGACACGTCTCCCCCGACAAGGGCTACACCTTC.

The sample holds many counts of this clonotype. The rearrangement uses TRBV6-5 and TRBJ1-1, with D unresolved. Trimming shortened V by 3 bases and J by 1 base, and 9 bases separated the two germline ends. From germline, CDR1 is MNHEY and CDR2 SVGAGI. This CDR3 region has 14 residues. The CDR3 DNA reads TGTGCCAGCAGTTATCTTACATCGAACACTGAAGCTTTCTTT. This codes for CASSYLTSNTEAFF.

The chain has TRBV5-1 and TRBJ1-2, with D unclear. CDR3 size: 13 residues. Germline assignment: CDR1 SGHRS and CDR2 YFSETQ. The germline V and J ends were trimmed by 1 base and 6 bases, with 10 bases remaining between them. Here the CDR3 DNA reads TGCGCCAGCAGCTTGCAGGAGCCTGATGGCTACACCTTC. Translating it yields CASSLQEPDGYTF.

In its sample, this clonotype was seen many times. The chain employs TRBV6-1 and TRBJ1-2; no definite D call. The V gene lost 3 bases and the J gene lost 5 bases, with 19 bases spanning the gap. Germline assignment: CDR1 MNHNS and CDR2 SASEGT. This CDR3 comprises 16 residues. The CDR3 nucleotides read TGTGCCAGCAGTGATTGGGATAGCGGTCTTGGTTATGGCTACACCTTC. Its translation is CASSDWDSGLGYGYTF.

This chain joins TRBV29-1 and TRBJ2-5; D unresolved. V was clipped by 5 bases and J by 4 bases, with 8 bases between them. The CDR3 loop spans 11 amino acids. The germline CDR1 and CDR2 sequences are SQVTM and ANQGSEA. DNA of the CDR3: TGCAGCGTTCCCTGGGGAGAGACCCAGTACTTC. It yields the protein CSVPWGETQYF.

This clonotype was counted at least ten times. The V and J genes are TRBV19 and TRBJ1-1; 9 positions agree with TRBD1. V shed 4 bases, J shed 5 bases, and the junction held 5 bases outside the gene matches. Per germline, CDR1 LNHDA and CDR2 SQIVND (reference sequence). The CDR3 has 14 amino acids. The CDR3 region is CASSKQGAWTEAFF. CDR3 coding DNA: TGTGCCAGTAGTAAACAGGGGGCCTGGACTGAAGCTTTCTTT.

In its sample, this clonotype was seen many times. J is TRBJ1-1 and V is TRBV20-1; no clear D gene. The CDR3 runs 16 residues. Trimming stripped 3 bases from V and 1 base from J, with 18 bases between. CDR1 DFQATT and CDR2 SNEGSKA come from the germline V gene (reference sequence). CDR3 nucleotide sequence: TGCAGTGCTAGTCTCGGTCAACCGGTTTCGAACACTGAAGCTTTCTTT. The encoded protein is CSASLGQPVSNTEAFF.

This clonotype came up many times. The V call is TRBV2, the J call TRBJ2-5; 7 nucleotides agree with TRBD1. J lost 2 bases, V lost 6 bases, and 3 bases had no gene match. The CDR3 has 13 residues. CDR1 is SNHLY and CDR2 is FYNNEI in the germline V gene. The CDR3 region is CASRGQLQETQYF. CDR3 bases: TGTGCCAGCAGGGGACAGTTGCAAGAGACCCAGTACTTC.

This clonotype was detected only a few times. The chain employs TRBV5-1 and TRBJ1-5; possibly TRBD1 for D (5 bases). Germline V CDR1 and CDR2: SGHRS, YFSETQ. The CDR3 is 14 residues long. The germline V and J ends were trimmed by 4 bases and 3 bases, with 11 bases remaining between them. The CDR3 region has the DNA TGCGCCAGCAGCCCTTCGGGGGACAATCAGCCCCAGCATTTT. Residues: CASSPSGDNQPQHF.

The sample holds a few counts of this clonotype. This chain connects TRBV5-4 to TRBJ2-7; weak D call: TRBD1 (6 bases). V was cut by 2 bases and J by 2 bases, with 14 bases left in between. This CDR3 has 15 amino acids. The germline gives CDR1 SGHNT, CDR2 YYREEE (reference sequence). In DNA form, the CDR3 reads TGTGCCAGCAGCTTTACAGGGAAGGGCACCTACGAGCAGTACTTC. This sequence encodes CASSFTGKGTYEQYF.

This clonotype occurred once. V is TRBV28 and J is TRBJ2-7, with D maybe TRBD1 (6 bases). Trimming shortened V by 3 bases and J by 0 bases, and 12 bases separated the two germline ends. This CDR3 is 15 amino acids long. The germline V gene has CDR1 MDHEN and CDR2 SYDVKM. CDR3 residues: CASSFGTPDSYEQYF. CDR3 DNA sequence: TGTGCCAGCAGTTTCGGGACACCCGACTCCTACGAGCAGTACTTC. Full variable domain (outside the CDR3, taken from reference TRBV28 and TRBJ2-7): DVKVTQSSRYLVKRTGEKVFLECVQDMDHENMFWYRQDPGLGLRLIYFSYDVKMKEKGDIPEGYSVSREKKERFSLILESASTNQTSMYLCASSFGTPDSYEQYFGPGTRLTVT.

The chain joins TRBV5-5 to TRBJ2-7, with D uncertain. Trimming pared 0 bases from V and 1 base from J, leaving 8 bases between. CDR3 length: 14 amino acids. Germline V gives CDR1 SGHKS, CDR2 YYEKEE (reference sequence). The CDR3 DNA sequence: TGTGCCAGCAGCTTGGAGGTAATATCCTACGAGCAGTACTTC. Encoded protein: CASSLEVISYEQYF.

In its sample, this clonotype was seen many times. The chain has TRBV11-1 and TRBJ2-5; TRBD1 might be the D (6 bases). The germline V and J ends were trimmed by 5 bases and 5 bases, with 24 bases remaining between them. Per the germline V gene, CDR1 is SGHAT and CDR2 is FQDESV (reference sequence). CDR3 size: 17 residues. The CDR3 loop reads CASSPPRGQGMGETQYF. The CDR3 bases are TGTGCCAGCAGCCCTCCTCGCGGGCAGGGGATGGGGGAGACCCAGTACTTC.

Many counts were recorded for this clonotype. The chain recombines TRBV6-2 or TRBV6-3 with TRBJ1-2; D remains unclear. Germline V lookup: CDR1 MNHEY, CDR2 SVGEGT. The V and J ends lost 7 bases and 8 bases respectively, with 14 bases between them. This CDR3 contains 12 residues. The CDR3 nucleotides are TGTGCCAGCACCCCAGCAGGCGAAGGCTACACCTTC. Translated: CASTPAGEGYTF.

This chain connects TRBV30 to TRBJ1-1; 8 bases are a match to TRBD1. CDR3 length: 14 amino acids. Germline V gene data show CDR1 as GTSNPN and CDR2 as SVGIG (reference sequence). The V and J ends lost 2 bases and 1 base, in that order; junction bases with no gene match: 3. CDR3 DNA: TGTGCCTGGAGTTTCCAGGGGGCGAACACTGAAGCTTTCTTT. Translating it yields CAWSFQGANTEAFF.

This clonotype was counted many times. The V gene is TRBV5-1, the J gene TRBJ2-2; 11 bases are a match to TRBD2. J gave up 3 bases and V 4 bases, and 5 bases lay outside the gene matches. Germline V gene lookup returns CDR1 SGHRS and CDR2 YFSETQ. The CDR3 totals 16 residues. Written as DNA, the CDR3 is TGCGCCAGCAGCGATAGCGGGAGGGGGTACACCGGGGAGCTGTTTTTT. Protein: CASSDSGRGYTGELFF.